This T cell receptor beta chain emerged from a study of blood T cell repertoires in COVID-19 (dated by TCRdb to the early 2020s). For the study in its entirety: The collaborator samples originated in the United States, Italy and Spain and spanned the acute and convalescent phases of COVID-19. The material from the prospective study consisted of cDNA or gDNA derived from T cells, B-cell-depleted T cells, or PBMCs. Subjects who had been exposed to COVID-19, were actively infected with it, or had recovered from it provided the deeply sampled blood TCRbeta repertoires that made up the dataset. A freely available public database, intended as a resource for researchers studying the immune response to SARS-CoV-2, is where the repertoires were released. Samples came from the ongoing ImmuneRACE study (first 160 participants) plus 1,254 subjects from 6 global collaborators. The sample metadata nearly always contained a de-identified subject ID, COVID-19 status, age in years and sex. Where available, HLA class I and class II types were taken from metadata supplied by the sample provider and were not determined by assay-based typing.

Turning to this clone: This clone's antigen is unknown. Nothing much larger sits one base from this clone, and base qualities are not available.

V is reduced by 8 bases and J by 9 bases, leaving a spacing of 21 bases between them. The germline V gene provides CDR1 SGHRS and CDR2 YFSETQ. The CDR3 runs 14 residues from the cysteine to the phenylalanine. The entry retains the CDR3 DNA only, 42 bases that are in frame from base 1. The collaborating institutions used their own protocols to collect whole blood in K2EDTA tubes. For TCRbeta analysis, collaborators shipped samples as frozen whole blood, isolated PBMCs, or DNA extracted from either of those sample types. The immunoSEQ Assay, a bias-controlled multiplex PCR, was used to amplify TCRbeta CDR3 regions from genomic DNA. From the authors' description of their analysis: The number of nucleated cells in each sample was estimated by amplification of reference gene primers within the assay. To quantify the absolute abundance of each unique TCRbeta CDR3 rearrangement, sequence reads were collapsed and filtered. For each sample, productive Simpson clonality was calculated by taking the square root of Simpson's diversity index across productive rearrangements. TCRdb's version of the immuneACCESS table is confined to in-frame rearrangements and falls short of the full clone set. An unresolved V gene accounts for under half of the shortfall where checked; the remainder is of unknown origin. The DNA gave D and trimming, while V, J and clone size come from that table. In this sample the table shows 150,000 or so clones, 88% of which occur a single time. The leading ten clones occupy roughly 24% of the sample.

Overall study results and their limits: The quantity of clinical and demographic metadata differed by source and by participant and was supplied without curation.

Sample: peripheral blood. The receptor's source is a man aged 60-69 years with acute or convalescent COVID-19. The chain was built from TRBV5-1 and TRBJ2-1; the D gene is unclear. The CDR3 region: CASSPVSSHSEQFF. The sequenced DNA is TGCGCCAGTTCGCCAGTATCATCCCACAGTGAGCAGTTCTTC.